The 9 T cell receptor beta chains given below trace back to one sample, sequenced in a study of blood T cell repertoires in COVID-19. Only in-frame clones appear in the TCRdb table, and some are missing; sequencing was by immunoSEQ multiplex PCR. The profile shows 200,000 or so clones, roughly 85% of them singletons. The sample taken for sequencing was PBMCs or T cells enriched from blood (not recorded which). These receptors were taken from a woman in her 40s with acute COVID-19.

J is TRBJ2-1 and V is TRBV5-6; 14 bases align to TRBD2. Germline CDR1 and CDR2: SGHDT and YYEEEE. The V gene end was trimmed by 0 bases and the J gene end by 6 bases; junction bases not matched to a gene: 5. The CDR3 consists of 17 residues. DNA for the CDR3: TGTGCCAGCAGCTTGGGACTAGCGGGAGGGTTGGGCAATGAGCAGTTCTTC. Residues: CASSLGLAGGLGNEQFF.

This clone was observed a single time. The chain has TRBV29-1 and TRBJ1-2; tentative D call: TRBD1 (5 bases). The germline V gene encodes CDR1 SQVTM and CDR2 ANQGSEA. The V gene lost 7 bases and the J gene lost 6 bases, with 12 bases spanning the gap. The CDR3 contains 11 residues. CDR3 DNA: TGCAGCGCCCTCAGGGCAAATGGCTACACCTTC. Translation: CSALRANGYTF.

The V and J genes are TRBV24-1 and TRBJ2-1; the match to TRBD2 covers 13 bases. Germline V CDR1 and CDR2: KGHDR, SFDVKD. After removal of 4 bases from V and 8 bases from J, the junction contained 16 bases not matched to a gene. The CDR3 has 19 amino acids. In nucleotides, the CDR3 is TGTGCCACCAGTGACGGAACCGCCCTGGGACTAGCGGGAAGCGATGAGCAGTTCTTC. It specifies CATSDGTALGLAGSDEQFF.

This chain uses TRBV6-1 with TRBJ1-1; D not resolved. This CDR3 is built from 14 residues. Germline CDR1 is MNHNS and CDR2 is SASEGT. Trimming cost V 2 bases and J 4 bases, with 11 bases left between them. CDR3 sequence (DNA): TGTGCCAGCAGTGAACGAGGAGCTTTCACTGAAGCTTTCTTT. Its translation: CASSERGAFTEAFF.

CDR3 bases: TGCAGTGCTAGAGCCCAGGGACTGTTTTTT. This sequence encodes CSARAQGLFF. The chain recombines TRBV20-1 with TRBJ1-4, with D tentatively TRBD1 (5 bases). The CDR3 covers 10 residues. Germline CDR1 and CDR2: DFQATT and SNEGSKA (reference sequence). V was trimmed by 1 base and J by 13 bases, leaving 7 bases between them.

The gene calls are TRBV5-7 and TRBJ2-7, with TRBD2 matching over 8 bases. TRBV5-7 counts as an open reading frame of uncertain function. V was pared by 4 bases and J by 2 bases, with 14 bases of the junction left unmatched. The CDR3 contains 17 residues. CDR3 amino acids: CASSPTSGLKGTYEQYF. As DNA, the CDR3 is TGTGCCAGCAGCCCCACTAGCGGACTTAAAGGGACCTACGAGCAGTACTTC.

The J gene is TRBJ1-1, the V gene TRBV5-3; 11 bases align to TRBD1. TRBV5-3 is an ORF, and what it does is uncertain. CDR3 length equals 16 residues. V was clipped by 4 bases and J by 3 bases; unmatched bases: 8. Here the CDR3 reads CARSRGQGAGDTEAFF. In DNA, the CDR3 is TGTGCCAGAAGCCGAGGACAGGGGGCCGGGGACACTGAAGCTTTCTTT.

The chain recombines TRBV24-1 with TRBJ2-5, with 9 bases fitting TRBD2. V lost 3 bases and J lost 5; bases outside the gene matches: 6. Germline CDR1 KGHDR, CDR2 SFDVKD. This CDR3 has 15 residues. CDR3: CATSDPRLAVETQYF. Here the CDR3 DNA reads TGTGCCACCAGTGATCCAAGACTAGCGGTGGAGACCCAGTACTTC.

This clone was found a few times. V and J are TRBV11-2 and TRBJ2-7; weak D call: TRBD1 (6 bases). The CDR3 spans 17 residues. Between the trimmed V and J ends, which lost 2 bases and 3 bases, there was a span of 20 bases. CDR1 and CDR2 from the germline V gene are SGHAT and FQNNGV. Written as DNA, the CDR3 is TGTGCCAGCAGCTTAAGGTCTACAGGGTACGTCGGCTACGAGCAGTACTTC. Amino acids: CASSLRSTGYVGYEQYF. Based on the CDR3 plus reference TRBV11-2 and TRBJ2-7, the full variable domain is EAGVAQSPRYKIIEKRQSVAFWCNPISGHATLYWYQQILGQGPKLLIQFQNNGVVDDSQLPKDRFSAERLKGVDSTLKIQPAKLEDSAVYLCASSLRSTGYVGYEQYFGPGTRLTVT.